Each of the 18 T cell receptor beta chains below was sequenced from the same sample in a study of T-cell memory formation after mild COVID-19. Each CDR3 protein gets one entry after TCRdb re-called the 5' RACE reads with MiXCR. The data contain 360,000 or so distinct CDR3 sequences, 25% to 30% of them singletons. The material sequenced was PBMCs or a T cell subset sorted from them (not recorded which). Every receptor here comes from an adult woman who had mild COVID-19 (a few samples of this study predate the infection). Cell type and time point are not known.

This clonotype has only a few counts. The CDR3 is CSATPGGGRGELFF. The CDR3 DNA reads TGCAGTGCTACCCCGGGCGGGGGACGCGGGGAGCTGTTTTTT. This sequence joins TRBV20-1 and TRBJ2-2, with 7 bases lining up with TRBD2. Germline CDR1 and CDR2: DFQATT and SNEGSKA (reference sequence). The V and J ends lost 4 bases and 7 bases, in that order; junction bases with no gene match: 9. This CDR3 comprises 14 residues.

This clonotype has more than one count but fewer than ten. The chain joins TRBV4-1 to TRBJ1-5; D is unresolved. The germline gives CDR1 MGHRA, CDR2 YSYEKL. This CDR3 has 13 residues. Between the trimmed V and J ends, which lost 1 base and 6 bases, there was a span of 7 bases. In DNA form, the CDR3 reads TGCGCCAGCAGCCAAGTCAGAAGTCAGCCCCAGCATTTT. Its protein is CASSQVRSQPQHF.

The chain is built from TRBV6-5 and TRBJ1-5; 7 positions match TRBD1. The trim removed 5 bases at V and 6 bases at J, leaving 10 bases unmatched. The CDR3 runs to 15 residues. Germline-derived CDR1 and CDR2 are MNHEY and SVGAGI. The CDR3 protein is CASSRDSTGIQPQHF. DNA for the CDR3: TGTGCCAGCAGTAGAGACTCGACAGGGATTCAGCCCCAGCATTTT.

The rearrangement links TRBV14 to TRBJ2-5, with a tentative D call TRBD1 (6 bases). This CDR3 comprises 15 residues. Trimming removed 6 bases from V and 2 bases from J, with 16 bases in between. Germline assignment: CDR1 SGHDN and CDR2 FVKESK. The DNA for the CDR3 is TGTGCCAGCAGTCAGAGCCGAGGACAGCAAGAGACCCAGTACTTC. The encoded protein is CASSQSRGQQETQYF. Full variable domain (rest looked up from reference TRBV14 and TRBJ2-5): EAGVTQFPSHSVIEKGQTVTLRCDPISGHDNLYWYRRVMGKEIKFLLHFVKESKQDESGMPNNRFLAERTGGTYSTLKVQPAELEDSGVYFCASSQSRGQQETQYFGPGTRLLVL.

The rearrangement links TRBV12-3 or TRBV12-4 to TRBJ2-1, with a possible D match to TRBD1 (6 bases). V was shortened by 8 bases and J by 1 base, with 12 bases between the two germline ends. This CDR3 is 14 amino acids long. For the CDR3, the DNA is TGTGCCAGCTTATTACAGGGATCCTACAATGAGCAGTTCTTC. It encodes CASLLQGSYNEQFF.

The V and J genes are TRBV6-5 and TRBJ2-5; 15 nucleotides agree with TRBD2. V lost 7 bases, J lost 8 bases, and 5 bases stayed unmatched. The CDR3 contains 14 residues. Germline CDR1 reads MNHEY; CDR2 reads SVGAGI. In nucleotides, the CDR3 is TGTGCCAGCAAACGGGGACTAGCGGGAGGAACCCAGTACTTC. Translated: CASKRGLAGGTQYF.

The rearrangement joins TRBV20-1 to TRBJ2-7, with D uncertain. Trimming removed 2 bases from V and 1 base from J, with 0 bases in between. CDR1 is DFQATT and CDR2 is SNEGSKA in the germline V gene (reference sequence). This CDR3 region has 10 residues. CDR3 DNA sequence: TGCAGTGCTAGATCCTACGAGCAGTACTTC. Its protein is CSARSYEQYF.

This clonotype occurred a few times. This chain uses TRBV28 with TRBJ2-3; 8 bases are a match to TRBD1. After removal of 6 bases from V and 2 bases from J, the junction contained 4 bases not matched to a gene. CDR1 MDHEN and CDR2 SYDVKM come from the germline V gene. This CDR3 has 14 residues. CDR3 residues: CASRPDRATDTQYF. The CDR3 DNA reads as TGTGCCAGCAGGCCGGACAGGGCCACAGATACGCAGTATTTT.

CDR3: CASSSSDRGQDEQYF. CDR3 in DNA: TGTGCCAGTAGTTCAAGCGACAGGGGACAGGACGAGCAGTACTTC. The chain employs TRBV19 and TRBJ2-7, with 8 bases identical to TRBD1. Germline CDR1 is LNHDA and CDR2 is SQIVND (reference sequence). V lost 5 bases to trimming and J lost 5 bases; unmatched junction nucleotides: 11. The CDR3 is made up of 15 amino acids.

This clonotype was picked up a small number of times. This chain joins TRBV7-3 and TRBJ1-1; 9 positions match TRBD1. Trimming at V came to 2 bases and at J to 3 bases, leaving 16 bases not matched to a gene. The CDR3 has 19 residues. The germline gives CDR1 SGHTA, CDR2 FQGTGA. CDR3 residues: CASSLYPGTGSSWDTEAFF. The CDR3 region has the DNA TGTGCCAGCAGCTTATACCCGGGGACAGGGTCATCCTGGGACACTGAAGCTTTCTTT.

The chain employs TRBV29-1 and TRBJ2-6; no definite D call. This CDR3 contains 16 residues. Trimming pared 1 base from V and 1 base from J, leaving 11 bases between. Germline-derived CDR1 and CDR2 are SQVTM and ANQGSEA. The CDR3 nucleotides read TGCAGCGTTGAAGTGGTGGAAAGGTCTGGGGCCAACGTCCTGACTTTC. This codes for CSVEVVERSGANVLTF.

This clonotype was observed a single time. The chain has TRBV9 and TRBJ2-1; a weak D match, TRBD2 (5 bases). V lost 4 bases and J lost 4, with 18 bases in between. This CDR3 contains 16 residues. In germline, CDR1 is SGDLS, CDR2 YYNGEE. The CDR3 region has the DNA TGTGCCAGCAGCCTCCATTTGGCGGGCCCTTACAATGAGCAGTTCTTC. As protein: CASSLHLAGPYNEQFF.

This sequence joins TRBV9 and TRBJ2-2, with 8 bases lining up with TRBD2. V was clipped by 0 bases and J by 7 bases; unmatched bases: 8. This CDR3 region has 16 residues. CDR1 SGDLS and CDR2 YYNGEE come from the germline V gene. The chain's CDR3 is CASSVASSGGVGELFF. The DNA for the CDR3 is TGTGCCAGCAGCGTAGCTTCGAGCGGGGGTGTCGGGGAGCTGTTTTTT.

V usage is TRBV18 and J usage is TRBJ2-1; possible D gene TRBD2, 5 bases. The germline gives CDR1 KGHSH, CDR2 LQKENI. Between the trimmed V and J ends, which lost 3 bases and 7 bases, there was a span of 16 bases. There are 15 residues in the CDR3. CDR3 region: CASSPAEGQRNEQFF. DNA for the CDR3: TGTGCCAGCTCACCCGCCGAGGGCCAGAGGAATGAGCAGTTCTTC.

This chain connects TRBV5-1 to TRBJ2-5, with 7 bases lining up with TRBD1. J lost 4 bases, V lost 4 bases, and 7 bases had no gene match. The CDR3 covers 14 residues. Germline V gives CDR1 SGHRS, CDR2 YFSETQ. CDR3 protein: CASSRGGLRETQYF. The CDR3 DNA sequence: TGCGCCAGCAGCCGAGGGGGCTTGCGAGAGACCCAGTACTTC. Full variable domain (outside the CDR3, taken from reference TRBV5-1 and TRBJ2-5): KAGVTQTPRYLIKTRGQQVTLSCSPISGHRSVSWYQQTPGQGLQFLFEYFSETQRNKGNFPGRFSGRQFSNSRSEMNVSTLELGDSALYLCASSRGGLRETQYFGPGTRLLVL.

A few counts support this clonotype. The genes are TRBV18 and TRBJ2-7; D remains ambiguous. The CDR3 totals 12 residues. Germline V gene data show CDR1 as KGHSH and CDR2 as LQKENI. Deletions cut 4 bases from V and 5 bases from J, with 9 bases between. The CDR3 protein is CASSLLPDEQYF. The CDR3 DNA is TGTGCCAGCTCACTTCTCCCGGACGAGCAGTACTTC.

There are a few counts of this clonotype. The rearrangement joins TRBV5-4 to TRBJ2-1, with D perhaps matching TRBD2 (6 bases). Deletions cut 7 bases from V and 2 bases from J, with 16 bases between. From germline, CDR1 is SGHNT and CDR2 YYREEE (reference sequence). The CDR3 loop spans 15 amino acids. The CDR3 protein is CASSVQVAAYNEQFF. The CDR3 DNA reads TGTGCCAGCTCTGTTCAGGTAGCGGCCTACAATGAGCAGTTCTTC.

The J gene is TRBJ2-7, the V gene TRBV5-1; D perhaps matches TRBD1 (6 bases). The CDR3 loop spans 15 amino acids. The germline CDR1 and CDR2 sequences are SGHRS and YFSETQ. V was clipped by 2 bases and J by 1 base, with 13 bases between them. CDR3 loop: CASSFRPGESYEQYF. The CDR3 nucleotides are TGCGCCAGCAGCTTCCGCCCAGGGGAGTCCTACGAGCAGTACTTC. Based on the CDR3 plus reference TRBV5-1 and TRBJ2-7, the full variable domain is KAGVTQTPRYLIKTRGQQVTLSCSPISGHRSVSWYQQTPGQGLQFLFEYFSETQRNKGNFPGRFSGRQFSNSRSEMNVSTLELGDSALYLCASSFRPGESYEQYFGPGTRLTVT.